The source of this TCR beta chain is a study of cytomegalovirus exposure and HLA in healthy donors. Background on the study: There were over 350 genotyped donors. Of these, 81% fell in the genetic ancestry cluster associated with self-reported Caucasian donors.

Study outcomes and limitations: In vitro experiments confirmed that a few CMV-associated chains were specific for CMV antigens. Listed as cytomegalovirus-associated were roughly 180 TCR beta chains.

Comments on this clone: Its matching antigen is unknown.

PCR employed 60 Vbeta and 13 Jbeta primers. Sequencing used immunoSEQ multiplex PCR; TCRdb keeps in-frame clones, though not all of them. The data hold some 150,000 clones, with 75% to 85% observed a single time. The receptor comes from a woman in her forties or fifties in good health and CMV-seronegative. Sequenced sample: PBMCs.

CDR3 sequence (DNA): TGCGCCAGCAGCCCCTCCGGGATTAATGAAAAACTGTTTTTT. Protein product: CASSPSGINEKLFF. V usage is TRBV5-1 and J usage is TRBJ1-4; D call uncertain. The V end lost 4 bases, the J end lost 4 bases, and 11 bases lay between the germline ends. CDR3 length: 14 residues. From germline, CDR1 is SGHRS and CDR2 YFSETQ. The variable domain in full, with the rest retrieved from reference TRBV5-1 and TRBJ1-4, is KAGVTQTPRYLIKTRGQQVTLSCSPISGHRSVSWYQQTPGQGLQFLFEYFSETQRNKGNFPGRFSGRQFSNSRSEMNVSTLELGDSALYLCASSPSGINEKLFFGSGTQLSVL.